This T cell receptor beta chain derives from a study of T cell responses to AZD1222 COVID-19 vaccine. The study's findings and limits: At 160-218 and 743-854, vaccine-associated CD4 TCRs were dominant, and they spanned spike.

The V gene's germline CDR1 is MDHEN and CDR2 SYDVKM. The V and J ends lost 6 bases and 12 bases respectively, with 17 bases between them. The length of the CDR3 is 12 residues. Data came from immunoSEQ multiplex PCR; TCRdb stores just in-frame clones and leaves some out. The sample includes some 130,000 clones, 90% of them seen just once. In this sample, this clone turned up once. Its matching antigen is unknown. This chain joins TRBV28 and TRBJ1-2; TRBD1 might be the D (6 bases). Here the sequenced sample was peripheral blood, taken on day 0 of AZD1222 vaccination. This clonotype was sampled from an adult in good health. The CDR3 DNA reads TGTGCCAGCAGCCAAGGGACAACGAGACACACCTTC. This sequence encodes CASSQGTTRHTF.